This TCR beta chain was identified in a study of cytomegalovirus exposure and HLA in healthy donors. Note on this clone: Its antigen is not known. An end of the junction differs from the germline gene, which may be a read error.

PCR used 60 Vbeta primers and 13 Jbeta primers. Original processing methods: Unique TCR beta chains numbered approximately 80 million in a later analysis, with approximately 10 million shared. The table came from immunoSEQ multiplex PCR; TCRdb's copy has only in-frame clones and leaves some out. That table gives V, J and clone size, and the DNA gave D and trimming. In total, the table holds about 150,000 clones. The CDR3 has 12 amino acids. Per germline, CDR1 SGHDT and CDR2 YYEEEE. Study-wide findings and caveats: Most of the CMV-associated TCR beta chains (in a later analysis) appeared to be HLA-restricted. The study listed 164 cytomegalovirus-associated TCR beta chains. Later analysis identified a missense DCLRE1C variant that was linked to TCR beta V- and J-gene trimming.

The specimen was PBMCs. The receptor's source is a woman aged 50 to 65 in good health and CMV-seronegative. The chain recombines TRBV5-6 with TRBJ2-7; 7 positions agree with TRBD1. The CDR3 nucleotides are TGTGCCAGCAGCTTGGTCGACAGGGAAGCAATCTTC. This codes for CASSLVDREAIF.